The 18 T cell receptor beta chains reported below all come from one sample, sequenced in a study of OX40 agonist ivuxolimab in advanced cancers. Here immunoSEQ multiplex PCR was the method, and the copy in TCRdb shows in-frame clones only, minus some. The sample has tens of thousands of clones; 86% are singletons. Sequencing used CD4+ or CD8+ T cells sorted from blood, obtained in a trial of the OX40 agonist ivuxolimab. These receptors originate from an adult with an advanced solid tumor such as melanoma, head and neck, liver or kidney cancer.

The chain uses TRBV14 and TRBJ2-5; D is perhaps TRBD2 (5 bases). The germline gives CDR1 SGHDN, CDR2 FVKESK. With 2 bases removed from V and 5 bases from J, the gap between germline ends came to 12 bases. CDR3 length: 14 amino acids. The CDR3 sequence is CASSQSGGWETQYF. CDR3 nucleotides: TGTGCCAGCAGCCAAAGCGGAGGCTGGGAGACCCAGTACTTC.

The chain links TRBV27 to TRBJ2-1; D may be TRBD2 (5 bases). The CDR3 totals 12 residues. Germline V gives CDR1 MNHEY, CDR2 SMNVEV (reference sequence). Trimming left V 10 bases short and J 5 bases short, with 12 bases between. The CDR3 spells CATSPGNNEQFF. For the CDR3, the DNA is TGTGCCACCTCCCCGGGGAACAATGAGCAGTTCTTC.

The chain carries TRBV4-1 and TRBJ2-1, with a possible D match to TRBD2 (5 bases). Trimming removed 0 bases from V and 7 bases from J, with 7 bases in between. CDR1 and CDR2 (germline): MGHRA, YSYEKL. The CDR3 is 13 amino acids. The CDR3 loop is CASSQDGSNEQFF. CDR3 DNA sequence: TGCGCCAGCAGCCAAGATGGGAGTAATGAGCAGTTCTTC.

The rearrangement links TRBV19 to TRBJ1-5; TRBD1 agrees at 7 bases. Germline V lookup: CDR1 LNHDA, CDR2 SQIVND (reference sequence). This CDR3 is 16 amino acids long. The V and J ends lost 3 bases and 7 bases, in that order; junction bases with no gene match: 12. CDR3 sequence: CASSIEGAGRGQPQHF. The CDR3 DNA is TGTGCCAGTAGTATCGAGGGGGCAGGGAGAGGGCAGCCCCAGCATTTT.

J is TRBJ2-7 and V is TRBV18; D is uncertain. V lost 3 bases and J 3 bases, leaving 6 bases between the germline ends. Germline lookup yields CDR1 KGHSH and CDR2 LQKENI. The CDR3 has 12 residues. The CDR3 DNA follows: TGTGCCAGCTCACCCTTCGGCTACGAGCAGTACTTC. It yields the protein CASSPFGYEQYF.

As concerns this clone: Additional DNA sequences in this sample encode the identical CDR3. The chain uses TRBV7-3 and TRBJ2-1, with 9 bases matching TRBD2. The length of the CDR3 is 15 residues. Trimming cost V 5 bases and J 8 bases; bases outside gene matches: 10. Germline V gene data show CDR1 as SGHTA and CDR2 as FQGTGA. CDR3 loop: CASSGGAGGNDEQFF. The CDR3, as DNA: TGTGCCAGCAGCGGGGGGGCGGGAGGGAACGATGAGCAGTTCTTC. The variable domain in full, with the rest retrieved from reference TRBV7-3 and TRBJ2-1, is GAGVSQTPSNKVTEKGKYVELRCDPISGHTALYWYRQSLGQGPEFLIYFQGTGAADDSGLPNDRFFAVRPEGSVSTLKIQRTERGDSAVYLCASSGGAGGNDEQFFGPGTRLTVL.

The CDR3 nucleotides are TGTGCCAGCATGCAGGGGCCCGGGGAGCAGTACTTC. Translated: CASMQGPGEQYF. The gene calls are TRBV27 and TRBJ2-5; a weak D match, TRBD1 (6 bases). CDR1 is MNHEY and CDR2 is SMNVEV in the germline V gene (reference sequence). This CDR3 is 12 amino acids long. V dropped 7 bases and J dropped 11 bases, with 17 bases sitting between them.

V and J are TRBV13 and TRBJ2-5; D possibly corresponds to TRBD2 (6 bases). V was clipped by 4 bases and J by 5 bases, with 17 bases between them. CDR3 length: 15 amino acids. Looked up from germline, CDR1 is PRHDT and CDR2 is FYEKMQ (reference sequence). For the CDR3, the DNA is TGTGCCAGCAGCTCCGCGGCAGGGAGCGGGGAGACCCAGTACTTC. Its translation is CASSSAAGSGETQYF.

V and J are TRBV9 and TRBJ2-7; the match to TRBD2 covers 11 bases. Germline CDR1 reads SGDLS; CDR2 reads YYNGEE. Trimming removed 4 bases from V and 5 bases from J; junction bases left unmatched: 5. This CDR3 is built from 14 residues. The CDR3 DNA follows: TGTGCCAGCAGCTTACTAGCGGGAGAAAACGAGCAGTACTTC. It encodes CASSLLAGENEQYF.

The CDR3 DNA follows: TGTGCCAGTAGTGCCGGGACAGGGGTCCCCTTGGAGCAGTACTTC. It encodes CASSAGTGVPLEQYF. V usage is TRBV19 and J usage is TRBJ2-5; 10 bases agree with TRBD1. Germline V gives CDR1 LNHDA, CDR2 SQIVND (reference sequence). V shed 5 bases and J 11 bases; nucleotides not matched to a gene: 14. The CDR3 has 15 amino acids. Variable domain in full (rest from reference TRBV19 and TRBJ2-5): DGGITQSPKYLFRKEGQNVTLSCEQNLNHDAMYWYRQDPGQGLRLIYYSQIVNDFQKGDIAEGYSVSREKKESFPLTVTSAQKNPTAFYLCASSAGTGVPLEQYFGPGTRLLVL.

CDR3 sequence: CASSKGYTEAFF. The CDR3 nucleotides read TGTGCCAGTAGTAAAGGTTACACTGAAGCTTTCTTT. The chain recombines TRBV19 with TRBJ1-1; D gene unclear. The germline V gene has CDR1 LNHDA and CDR2 SQIVND (reference sequence). CDR3 length: 12 residues. V was clipped by 4 bases and J by 3 bases, with 6 bases between them.

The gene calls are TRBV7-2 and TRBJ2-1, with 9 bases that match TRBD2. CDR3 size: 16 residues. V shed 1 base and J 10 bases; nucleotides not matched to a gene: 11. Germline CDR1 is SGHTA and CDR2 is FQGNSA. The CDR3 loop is CASSLDRLAGIQEQFF. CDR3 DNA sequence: TGTGCCAGCAGCTTAGATCGTCTAGCGGGAATCCAAGAGCAGTTCTTC.

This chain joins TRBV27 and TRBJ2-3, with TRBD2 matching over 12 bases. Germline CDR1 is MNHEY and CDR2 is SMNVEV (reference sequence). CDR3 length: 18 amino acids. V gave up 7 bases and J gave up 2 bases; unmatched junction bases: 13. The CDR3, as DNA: TGTGCCAGCATGGTCCCGGGACTAGCGGGTGTGCCCACAGATACGCAGTATTTT. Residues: CASMVPGLAGVPTDTQYF.

The CDR3 nucleotides read TGTGCCAGCAGTTTACTGGCGGAGGGGTCCTACAATGAGCAGTTCTTC. Its translation is CASSLLAEGSYNEQFF. The chain uses TRBV28 and TRBJ2-1, with TRBD2 as a possible D gene (6 bases). This CDR3 is built from 16 residues. Germline CDR1 is MDHEN and CDR2 is SYDVKM. The germline V and J ends were trimmed by 2 bases and 1 base, with 12 bases remaining between them.

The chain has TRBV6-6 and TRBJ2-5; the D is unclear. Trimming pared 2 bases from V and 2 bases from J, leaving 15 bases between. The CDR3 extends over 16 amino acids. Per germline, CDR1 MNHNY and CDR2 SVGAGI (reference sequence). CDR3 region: CASSYVSSKDQETQYF. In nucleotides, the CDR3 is TGTGCCAGCAGTTACGTGAGCAGCAAGGATCAAGAGACCCAGTACTTC.

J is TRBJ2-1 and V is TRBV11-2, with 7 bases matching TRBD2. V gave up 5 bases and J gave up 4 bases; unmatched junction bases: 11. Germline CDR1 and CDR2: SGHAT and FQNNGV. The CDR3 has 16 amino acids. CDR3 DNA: TGTGCCAGCAGCCCCTATGGAGCGGGATATTACAATGAGCAGTTCTTC. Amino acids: CASSPYGAGYYNEQFF.

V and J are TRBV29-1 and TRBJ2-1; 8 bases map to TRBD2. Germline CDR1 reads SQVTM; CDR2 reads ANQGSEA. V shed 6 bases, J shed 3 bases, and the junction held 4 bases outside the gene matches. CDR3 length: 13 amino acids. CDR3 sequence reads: CSVPLADYNEQFF. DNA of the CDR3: TGCAGCGTCCCACTAGCGGACTACAATGAGCAGTTCTTC.

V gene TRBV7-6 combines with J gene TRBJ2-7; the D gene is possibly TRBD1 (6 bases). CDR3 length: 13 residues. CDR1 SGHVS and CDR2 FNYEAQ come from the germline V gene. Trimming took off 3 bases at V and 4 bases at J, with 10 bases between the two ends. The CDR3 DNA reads TGTGCCAGCAGCTTTGGGGGCTTATACGAGCAGTACTTC. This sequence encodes CASSFGGLYEQYF.